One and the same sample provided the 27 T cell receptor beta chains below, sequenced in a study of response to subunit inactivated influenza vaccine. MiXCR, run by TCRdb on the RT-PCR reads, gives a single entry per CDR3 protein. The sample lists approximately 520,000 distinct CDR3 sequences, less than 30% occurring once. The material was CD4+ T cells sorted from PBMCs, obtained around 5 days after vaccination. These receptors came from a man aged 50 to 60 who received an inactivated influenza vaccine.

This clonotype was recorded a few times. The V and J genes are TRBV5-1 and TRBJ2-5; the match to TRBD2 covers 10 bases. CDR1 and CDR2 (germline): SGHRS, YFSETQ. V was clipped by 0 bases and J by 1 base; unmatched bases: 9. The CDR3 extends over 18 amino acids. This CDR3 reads CASSLGDRTSGFQETQYF. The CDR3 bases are TGCGCCAGCAGCTTGGGAGACAGGACTAGCGGATTCCAAGAGACCCAGTACTTC.

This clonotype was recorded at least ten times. CDR3 sequence (DNA): TGTGCCACCAGTGCGCGGACAGGGGCAGATACGCAGTATTTT. Its translation is CATSARTGADTQYF. The V gene is TRBV15, the J gene TRBJ2-3; 9 bases fit TRBD1. This CDR3 contains 14 residues. CDR1 and CDR2 from the germline V gene are LNHNV and YYDKDF (reference sequence). The trim removed 6 bases at V and 4 bases at J, leaving 5 bases unmatched.

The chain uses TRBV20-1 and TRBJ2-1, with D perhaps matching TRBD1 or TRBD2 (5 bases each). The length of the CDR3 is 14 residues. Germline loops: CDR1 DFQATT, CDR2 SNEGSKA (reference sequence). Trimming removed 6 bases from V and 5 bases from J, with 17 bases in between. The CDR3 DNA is TGCAGTGCACTGGGACGCCAAAGGGACAATGAGCAGTTCTTC. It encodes CSALGRQRDNEQFF.

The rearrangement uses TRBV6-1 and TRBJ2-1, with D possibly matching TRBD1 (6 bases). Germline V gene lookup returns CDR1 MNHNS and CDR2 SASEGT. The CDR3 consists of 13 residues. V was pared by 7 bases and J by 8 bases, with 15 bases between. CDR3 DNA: TGTGCCAGCAAGCAGGGGTTTATGGATGAGCAGTTCTTC. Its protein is CASKQGFMDEQFF.

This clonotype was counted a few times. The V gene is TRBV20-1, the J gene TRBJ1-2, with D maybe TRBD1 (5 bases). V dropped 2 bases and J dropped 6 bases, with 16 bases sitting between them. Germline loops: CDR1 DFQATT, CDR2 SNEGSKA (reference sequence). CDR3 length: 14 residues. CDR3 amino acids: CSARKGDLTDGYTF. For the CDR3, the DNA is TGCAGTGCTAGAAAAGGGGATCTGACGGATGGCTACACCTTC.

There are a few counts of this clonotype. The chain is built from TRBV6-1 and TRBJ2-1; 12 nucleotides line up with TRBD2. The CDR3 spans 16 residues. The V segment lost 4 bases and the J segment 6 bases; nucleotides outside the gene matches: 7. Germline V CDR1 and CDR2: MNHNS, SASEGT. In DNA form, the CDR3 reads TGTGCCAGCAGTGCACCGACTAGCGGGAGTGGCAATGAGCAGTTCTTC. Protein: CASSAPTSGSGNEQFF.

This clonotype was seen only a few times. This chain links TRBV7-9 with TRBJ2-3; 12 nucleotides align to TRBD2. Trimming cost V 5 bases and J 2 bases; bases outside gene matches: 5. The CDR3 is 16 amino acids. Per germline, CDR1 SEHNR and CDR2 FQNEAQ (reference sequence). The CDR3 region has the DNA TGTGCCAGCAGCCTACTAGCGGGGGGTCCCACAGATACGCAGTATTTT. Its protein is CASSLLAGGPTDTQYF. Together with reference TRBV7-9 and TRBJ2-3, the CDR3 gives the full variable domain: DTGVSQNPRHKITKRGQNVTFRCDPISEHNRLYWYRQTLGQGPEFLTYFQNEAQLEKSRLLSDRFSAERPKGSFSTLEIQRTEQGDSAMYLCASSLLAGGPTDTQYFGPGTRLTVL.

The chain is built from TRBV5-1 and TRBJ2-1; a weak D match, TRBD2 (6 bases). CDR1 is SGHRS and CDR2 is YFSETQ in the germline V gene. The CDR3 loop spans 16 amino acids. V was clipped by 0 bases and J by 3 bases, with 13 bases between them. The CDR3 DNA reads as TGCGCCAGCAGCTTGGCCGAACTAGCCTACTACAATGAGCAGTTCTTC. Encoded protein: CASSLAELAYYNEQFF.

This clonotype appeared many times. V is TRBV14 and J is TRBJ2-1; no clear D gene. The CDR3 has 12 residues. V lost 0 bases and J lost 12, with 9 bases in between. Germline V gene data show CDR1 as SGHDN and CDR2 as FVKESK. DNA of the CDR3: TGTGCCAGCAGCCAAGATTCCTATCGGCAGTTCTTC. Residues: CASSQDSYRQFF.

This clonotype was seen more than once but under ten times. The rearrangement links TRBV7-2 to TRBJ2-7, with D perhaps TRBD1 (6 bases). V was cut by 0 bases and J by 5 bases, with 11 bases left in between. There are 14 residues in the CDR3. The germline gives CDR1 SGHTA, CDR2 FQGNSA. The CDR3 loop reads CASSLAQGTHEQYF. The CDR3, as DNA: TGTGCCAGCAGCTTAGCACAGGGAACCCACGAGCAGTACTTC. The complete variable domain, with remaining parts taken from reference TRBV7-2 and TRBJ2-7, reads GAGVSQSPSNKVTEKGKDVELRCDPISGHTALYWYRQSLGQGLEFLIYFQGNSAPDKSGLPSDRFSAERTGGSVSTLTIQRTQQEDSAVYLCASSLAQGTHEQYFGPGTRLTVT.

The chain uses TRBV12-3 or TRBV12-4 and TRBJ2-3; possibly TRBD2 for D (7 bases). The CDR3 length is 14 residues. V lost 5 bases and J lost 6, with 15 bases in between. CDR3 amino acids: CASSLGRGSDTQYF. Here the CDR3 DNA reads TGTGCCAGCAGTCTGGGGAGGGGGAGCGATACGCAGTATTTT.

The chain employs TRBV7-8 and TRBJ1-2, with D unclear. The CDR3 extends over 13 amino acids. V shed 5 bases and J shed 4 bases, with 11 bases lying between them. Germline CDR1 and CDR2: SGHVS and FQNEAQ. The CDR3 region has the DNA TGTGCCAGCAGCCACAGCACAATCTATGGCTACACCTTC. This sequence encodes CASSHSTIYGYTF.

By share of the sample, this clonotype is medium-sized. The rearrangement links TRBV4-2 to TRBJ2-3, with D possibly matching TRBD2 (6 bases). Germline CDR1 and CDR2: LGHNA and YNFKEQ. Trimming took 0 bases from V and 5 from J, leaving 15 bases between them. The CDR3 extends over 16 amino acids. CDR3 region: CASSQDRRGGIDTQYF. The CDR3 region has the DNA TGTGCCAGCAGCCAAGATCGGAGGGGCGGGATAGATACGCAGTATTTT.

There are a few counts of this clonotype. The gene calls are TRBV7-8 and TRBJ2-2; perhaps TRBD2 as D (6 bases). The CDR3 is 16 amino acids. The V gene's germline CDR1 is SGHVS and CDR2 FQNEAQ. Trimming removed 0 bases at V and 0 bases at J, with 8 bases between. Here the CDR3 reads CASSLAGGTNTGELFF. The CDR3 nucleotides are TGTGCCAGCAGCTTAGCCGGCGGGACGAACACCGGGGAGCTGTTTTTT.

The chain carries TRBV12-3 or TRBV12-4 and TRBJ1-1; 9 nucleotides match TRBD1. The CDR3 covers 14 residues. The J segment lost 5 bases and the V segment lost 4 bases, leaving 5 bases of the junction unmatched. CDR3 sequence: CASSSSTGGTEAFF. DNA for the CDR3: TGTGCCAGCAGTTCCTCGACAGGGGGGACTGAAGCTTTCTTT.

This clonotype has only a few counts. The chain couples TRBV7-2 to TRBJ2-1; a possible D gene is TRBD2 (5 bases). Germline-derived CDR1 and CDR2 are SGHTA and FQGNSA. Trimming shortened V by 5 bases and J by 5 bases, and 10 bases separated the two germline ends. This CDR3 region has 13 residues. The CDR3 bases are TGTGCCAGCAGCCCAGACTACAACAATGAGCAGTTCTTC. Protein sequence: CASSPDYNNEQFF.

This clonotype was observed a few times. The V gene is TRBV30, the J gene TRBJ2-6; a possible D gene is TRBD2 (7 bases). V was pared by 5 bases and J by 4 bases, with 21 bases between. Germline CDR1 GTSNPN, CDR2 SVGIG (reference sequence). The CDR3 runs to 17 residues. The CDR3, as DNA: TGTGCCTGGCAAGGGGGGGCCCGTGGCTCCGGGGCCAACGTCCTGACTTTC. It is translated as CAWQGGARGSGANVLTF.

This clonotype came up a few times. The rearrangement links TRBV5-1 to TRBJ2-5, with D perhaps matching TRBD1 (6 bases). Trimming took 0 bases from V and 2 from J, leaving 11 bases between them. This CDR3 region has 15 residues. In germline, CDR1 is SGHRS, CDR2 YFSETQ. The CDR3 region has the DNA TGCGCCAGCAGCTTGGACGGACAGAGTCAAGAGACCCAGTACTTC. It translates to CASSLDGQSQETQYF.

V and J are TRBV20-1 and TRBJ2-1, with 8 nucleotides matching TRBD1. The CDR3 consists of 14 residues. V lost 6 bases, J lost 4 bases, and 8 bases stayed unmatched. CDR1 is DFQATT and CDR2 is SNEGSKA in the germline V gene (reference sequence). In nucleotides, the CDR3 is TGCAGTGCCTCAACAGGGGGTTTTTACAATGAGCAGTTCTTC. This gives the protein CSASTGGFYNEQFF.

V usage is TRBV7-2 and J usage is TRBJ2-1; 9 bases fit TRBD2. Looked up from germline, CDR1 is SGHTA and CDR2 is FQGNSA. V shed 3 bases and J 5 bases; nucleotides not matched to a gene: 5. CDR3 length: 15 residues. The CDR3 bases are TGTGCCAGCAGCTTTCTAGCGGGGTCCCACAATGAGCAGTTCTTC. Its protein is CASSFLAGSHNEQFF.

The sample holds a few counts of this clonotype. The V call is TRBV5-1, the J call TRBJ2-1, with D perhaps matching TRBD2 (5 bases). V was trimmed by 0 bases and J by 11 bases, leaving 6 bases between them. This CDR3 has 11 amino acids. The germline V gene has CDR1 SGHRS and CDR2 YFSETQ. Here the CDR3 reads CASSLAGKQFF. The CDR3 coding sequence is TGCGCCAGCAGCTTGGCCGGGAAGCAGTTCTTC.

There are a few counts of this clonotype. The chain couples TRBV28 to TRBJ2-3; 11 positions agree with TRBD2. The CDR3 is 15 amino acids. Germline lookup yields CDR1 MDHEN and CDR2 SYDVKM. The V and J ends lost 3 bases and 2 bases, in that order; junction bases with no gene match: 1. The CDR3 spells CASSLGLAVTDTQYF. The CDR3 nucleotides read TGTGCCAGCAGTTTGGGACTAGCGGTCACAGATACGCAGTATTTT.

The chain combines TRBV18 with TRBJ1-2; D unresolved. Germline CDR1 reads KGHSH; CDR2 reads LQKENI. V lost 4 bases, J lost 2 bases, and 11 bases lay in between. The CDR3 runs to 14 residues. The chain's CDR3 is CASSQESSNYGYTF. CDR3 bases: TGTGCCAGCTCACAGGAATCCTCGAACTATGGCTACACCTTC.

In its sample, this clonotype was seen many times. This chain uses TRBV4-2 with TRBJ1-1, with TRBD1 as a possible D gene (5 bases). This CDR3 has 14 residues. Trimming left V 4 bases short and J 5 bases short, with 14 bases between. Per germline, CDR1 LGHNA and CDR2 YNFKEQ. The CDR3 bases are TGTGCCAGCAGCCCCGAAAACTGGGGGACTGAAGCTTTCTTT. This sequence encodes CASSPENWGTEAFF.

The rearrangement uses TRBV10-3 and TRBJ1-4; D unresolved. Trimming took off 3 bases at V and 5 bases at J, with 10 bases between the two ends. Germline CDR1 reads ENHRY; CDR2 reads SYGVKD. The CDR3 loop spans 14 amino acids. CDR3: CAISDTSGNEKLFF. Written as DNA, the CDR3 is TGTGCCATCAGTGACACCAGCGGGAATGAAAAACTGTTTTTT.

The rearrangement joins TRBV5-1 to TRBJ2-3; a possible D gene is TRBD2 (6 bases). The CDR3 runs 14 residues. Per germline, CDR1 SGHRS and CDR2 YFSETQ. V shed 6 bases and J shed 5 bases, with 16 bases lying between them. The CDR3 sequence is CASTTGGGRDTQYF. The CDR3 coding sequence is TGCGCCAGCACCACCGGGGGAGGAAGAGATACGCAGTATTTT.

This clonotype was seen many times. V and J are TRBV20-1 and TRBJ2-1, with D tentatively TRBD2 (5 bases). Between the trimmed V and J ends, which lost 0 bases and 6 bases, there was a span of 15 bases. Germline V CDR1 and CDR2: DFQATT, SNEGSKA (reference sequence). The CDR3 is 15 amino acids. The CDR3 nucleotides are TGCAGTGCTAGAGATTTCGGGGTCGCGGGCAATGAGCAGTTCTTC. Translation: CSARDFGVAGNEQFF.